These 21 T cell receptor beta chains came from one sample sequenced in a study of blood T cells in healthy people across ages. The authors ran a second PCR of about 6 to 11 cycles using a sample-barcoded 5' primer and a J-beta primer mix. TCRdb independently ran MiXCR on the 5' RACE reads; one entry per CDR3 protein. The sample consists of about 780,000 distinct CDR3 sequences, approximately 65% of them appearing once. The sample consisted of blood. The receptor set was obtained from a man aged 25 to 40 in good health.

The sample holds one count of this clonotype. The V gene is TRBV6-5, the J gene TRBJ2-6, with TRBD1 as a possible D gene (6 bases). The CDR3 runs to 15 residues. Germline CDR1 reads MNHEY; CDR2 reads SVGAGI. The germline V and J ends were trimmed by 6 bases and 5 bases, with 14 bases remaining between them. The CDR3 spells CASSVGQHRANVLTF. The CDR3, as DNA: TGTGCCAGCAGCGTCGGACAGCACCGGGCCAACGTCCTGACTTTC.

The chain has TRBV29-1 and TRBJ2-3, with TRBD2 matching 9 bases. Germline-derived CDR1 and CDR2 are SQVTM and ANQGSEA. This CDR3 region has 14 residues. V was clipped by 7 bases and J by 5 bases; unmatched bases: 10. Written as DNA, the CDR3 is TGCAGCGCCCGCGGGCGGGGGGGCCGAGATACGCAGTATTTT. Its protein is CSARGRGGRDTQYF.

The chain carries TRBV10-3 and TRBJ2-1; 9 bases are shared with TRBD2. Looked up from germline, CDR1 is ENHRY and CDR2 is SYGVKD. The CDR3 extends over 15 amino acids. Trimming took 1 base from V and 4 from J; bases not matched to a gene: 2. The CDR3 here is CAISEFSGGYNEQFF. DNA of the CDR3: TGTGCCATCAGTGAGTTTAGCGGGGGATACAATGAGCAGTTCTTC.

The chain couples TRBV29-1 to TRBJ2-5, with a weak D call TRBD2 (5 bases). The J call may be incorrect, as the DNA end agrees better with TRBJ2-7. The CDR3 spans 12 residues. Germline values: CDR1 SQVTM, CDR2 ANQGSEA. CDR3 sequence (DNA): TGCAGCGCCGCAGTGGGAGACTACGAGCAGTACTTC. This gives the protein CSAAVGDYEQYF.

This clonotype was counted only a few times. V gene TRBV7-2 combines with J gene TRBJ2-6; 8 positions match TRBD2. Germline CDR1 is SGHTA and CDR2 is FQGNSA. Germline trimming cut 1 base from V and 0 bases from J; bases unmatched to any gene: 5. The CDR3 has 18 amino acids. CDR3 amino acids: CASSLVAGLLSGANVLTF. The CDR3 nucleotides read TGTGCCAGCAGCTTAGTAGCGGGACTCCTCTCTGGGGCCAACGTCCTGACTTTC.

This clonotype was observed a handful of times. This sequence joins TRBV4-1 and TRBJ2-6; the D gene could be TRBD1 or TRBD2 (6 bases each). The V gene's germline CDR1 is MGHRA and CDR2 YSYEKL. The CDR3 has 18 residues. The V end lost 0 bases, the J end lost 1 base, and 13 bases lay between the germline ends. CDR3 residues: CASSQDGGPLSGANVLTF. CDR3 nucleotide sequence: TGCGCCAGCAGCCAAGATGGGGGGCCGCTATCTGGGGCCAACGTCCTGACTTTC.

This clonotype was detected only once. The J gene is TRBJ2-7, the V gene TRBV7-2; maybe TRBD2 (7 bases). Germline-derived CDR1 and CDR2 are SGHTA and FQGNSA. V shed 5 bases and J shed 3 bases, with 20 bases lying between them. The CDR3 runs 16 residues. CDR3 sequence: CASSPRPQGGGYEQYF. CDR3 DNA: TGTGCCAGCAGCCCAAGGCCGCAGGGAGGGGGCTACGAGCAGTACTTC.

The DNA for the CDR3 is TGTGCCATCAGTGAGAACAGCCCTAGCGGGGGGAACTACGAGCAGTACTTC. It encodes CAISENSPSGGNYEQYF. V gene TRBV10-3 combines with J gene TRBJ2-7; 11 nucleotides line up with TRBD2. V lost 2 bases, J lost 3 bases, and 9 bases stayed unmatched. The CDR3 is made up of 17 amino acids. Looked up from germline, CDR1 is ENHRY and CDR2 is SYGVKD.

V usage is TRBV28 and J usage is TRBJ2-4; D may be TRBD1 or TRBD2 (5 bases each). Trimming removed 7 bases from V and 3 bases from J, with 16 bases in between. The germline CDR1 and CDR2 sequences are MDHEN and SYDVKM. The CDR3 length is 15 residues. The CDR3 is CASMGQGVNKNIQYF. The CDR3 region has the DNA TGTGCCAGCATGGGGCAGGGAGTTAACAAAAACATTCAGTACTTC.

This clonotype was counted only a few times. This chain connects TRBV6-5 to TRBJ2-5; 11 nucleotides line up with TRBD1. The CDR3 covers 16 residues. Germline CDR1 reads MNHEY; CDR2 reads SVGAGI. Trimming took 2 bases from V and 5 from J; bases not matched to a gene: 7. The CDR3 DNA reads TGTGCCAGCAGTTACGCTCGGGACAGGGGGGGCGAGACCCAGTACTTC. Its translation: CASSYARDRGGETQYF.

The chain combines TRBV6-5 with TRBJ1-2; no firm D call. V lost 0 bases and J 4 bases, leaving 9 bases between the germline ends. The CDR3 spans 14 residues. Germline V gene lookup returns CDR1 MNHEY and CDR2 SVGAGI. Here the CDR3 DNA reads TGTGCCAGCAGTTACTCGGAGGGAACCTATGGCTACACCTTC. Translating it yields CASSYSEGTYGYTF.

Note on this clonotype: The junction departs from the called germline gene at one end, perhaps through a read error. This sequence joins TRBV12-3 or TRBV12-4 and TRBJ1-5; 8 bases line up with TRBD1. The CDR3 contains 15 residues. CDR3 sequence (DNA): TGTGCCAGCATCCTAGGGACAGGCGTCAATCTGCCCCAGCATTTT. Protein sequence: CASILGTGVNLPQHF.

This clonotype was found a few times. The gene calls are TRBV15 and TRBJ2-4; D not resolved. There are 15 residues in the CDR3. V was pared by 0 bases and J by 0 bases, with 6 bases between. Germline V gene sequence: CDR1 LNHNV, CDR2 YYDKDF (reference sequence). DNA of the CDR3: TGTGCCACCAGCAGAGAGGGTTTAGCCAAAAACATTCAGTACTTC. This sequence encodes CATSREGLAKNIQYF.

This chain connects TRBV7-2 to TRBJ2-7, with 7 bases aligning to TRBD2. Germline V gene sequence: CDR1 SGHTA, CDR2 FQGNSA. V dropped 5 bases and J dropped 1; count of bases not matched to a gene: 8. The CDR3 is 15 amino acids. CDR3 sequence (DNA): TGTGCCAGCAGCGCCCTCAGCGGGGTTTCCTACGAGCAGTACTTC. Protein: CASSALSGVSYEQYF.

Ten or more counts support this clonotype. The chain joins TRBV2 to TRBJ2-7; 13 bases are a match to TRBD2. V gave up 6 bases and J gave up 2 bases; unmatched junction bases: 4. The CDR3 spans 15 residues. Germline V gives CDR1 SNHLY, CDR2 FYNNEI. The CDR3 spells CASSPGTSGTYEQYF. The CDR3 nucleotides read TGTGCCAGCAGCCCAGGGACTAGCGGGACCTACGAGCAGTACTTC. Full variable domain (missing parts from reference TRBV2 and TRBJ2-7): EPEVTQTPSHQVTQMGQEVILRCVPISNHLYFYWYRQILGQKVEFLVSFYNNEISEKSEIFDDQFSVERPDGSNFTLKIRSTKLEDSAMYFCASSPGTSGTYEQYFGPGTRLTVT.

This clonotype was detected a few times. V usage is TRBV6-5 and J usage is TRBJ2-7, with 10 bases fitting TRBD1. J gave up 3 bases and V 6 bases, and 5 bases lay outside the gene matches. Germline V gene sequence: CDR1 MNHEY, CDR2 SVGAGI. The CDR3 totals 14 residues. The DNA for the CDR3 is TGTGCCAGCAGGCCCGGGACAGGGGACTACGAGCAGTACTTC. It encodes CASRPGTGDYEQYF.

The V gene is TRBV10-2, the J gene TRBJ2-1; 11 positions match TRBD2. With 2 bases clipped from V and 6 bases from J, the junction kept 3 bases outside the gene matches. Germline lookup yields CDR1 WSHSY and CDR2 SAAADI. The CDR3 spans 15 residues. This chain's CDR3 is CASSEVAGGPNEQFF. CDR3 nucleotides: TGCGCCAGCAGTGAGGTAGCGGGGGGGCCCAATGAGCAGTTCTTC.

The rearrangement joins TRBV4-3 to TRBJ1-2; the D is unclear. In germline, CDR1 is LGHNA, CDR2 YSLEER. The CDR3 is 16 residues long. The V gene lost 0 bases and the J gene lost 6 bases, with 17 bases spanning the gap. The CDR3 reads CASSQDFTELSHGYTF. In DNA, the CDR3 is TGCGCCAGCAGCCAAGATTTCACAGAACTTAGCCATGGCTACACCTTC.

The chain has TRBV20-1 and TRBJ2-7; 11 bases map to TRBD2. Germline CDR1 and CDR2: DFQATT and SNEGSKA (reference sequence). The V gene end was trimmed by 1 base and the J gene end by 1 base; junction bases not matched to a gene: 9. The CDR3 spans 17 residues. The CDR3 coding sequence is TGCAGTGCTAGAGGGACACCCGGGACTAGCGGATCCTACGAGCAGTACTTC. It specifies CSARGTPGTSGSYEQYF.

The CDR3 bases are TGCAGCGTTAGCGGAGGGTTGTCCTACAATGAGCAGTTCTTC. It codes for CSVSGGLSYNEQFF. The rearrangement uses TRBV29-1 and TRBJ2-1; a weak D match, TRBD2 (6 bases). V lost 5 bases and J 1 base, leaving 12 bases between the germline ends. The CDR3 runs to 14 residues. The germline V gene encodes CDR1 SQVTM and CDR2 ANQGSEA.

This clonotype was seen a single time. The rearrangement links TRBV7-2 to TRBJ2-1, with a tentative D call TRBD2 (5 bases). With 4 bases removed from V and 10 bases from J, the gap between germline ends came to 17 bases. CDR1 is SGHTA and CDR2 is FQGNSA in the germline V gene. CDR3 length equals 14 residues. The CDR3 spells CASSSTLAGGEQFF. In nucleotides, the CDR3 is TGTGCCAGCAGCTCGACTCTAGCTGGTGGAGAGCAGTTCTTC.